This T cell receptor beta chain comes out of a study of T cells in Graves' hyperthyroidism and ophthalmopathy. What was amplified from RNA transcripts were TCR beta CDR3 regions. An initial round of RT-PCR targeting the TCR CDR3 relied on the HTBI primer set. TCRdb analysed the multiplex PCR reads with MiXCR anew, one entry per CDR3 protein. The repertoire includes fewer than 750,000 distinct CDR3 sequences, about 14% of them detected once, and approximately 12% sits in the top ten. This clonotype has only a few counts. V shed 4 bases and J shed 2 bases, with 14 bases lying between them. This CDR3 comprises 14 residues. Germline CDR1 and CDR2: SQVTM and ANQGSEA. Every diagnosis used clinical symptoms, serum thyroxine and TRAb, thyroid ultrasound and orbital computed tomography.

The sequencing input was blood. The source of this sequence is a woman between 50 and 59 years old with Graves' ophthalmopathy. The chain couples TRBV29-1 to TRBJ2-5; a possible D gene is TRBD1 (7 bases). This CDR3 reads CSVARGTEQETQYF. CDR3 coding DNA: TGCAGCGTTGCACGCGGGACAGAACAAGAGACCCAGTACTTC.